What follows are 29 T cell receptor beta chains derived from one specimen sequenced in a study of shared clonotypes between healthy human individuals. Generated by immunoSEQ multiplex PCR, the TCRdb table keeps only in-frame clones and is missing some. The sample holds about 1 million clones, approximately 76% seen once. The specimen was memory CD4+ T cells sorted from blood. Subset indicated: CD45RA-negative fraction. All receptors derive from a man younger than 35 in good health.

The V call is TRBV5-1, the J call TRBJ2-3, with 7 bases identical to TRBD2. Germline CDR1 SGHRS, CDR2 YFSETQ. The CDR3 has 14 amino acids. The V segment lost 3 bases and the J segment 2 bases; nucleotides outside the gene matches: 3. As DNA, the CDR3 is TGCGCCAGCAGCTACGGGACTACCACAGATACGCAGTATTTT. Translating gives CASSYGTTTDTQYF.

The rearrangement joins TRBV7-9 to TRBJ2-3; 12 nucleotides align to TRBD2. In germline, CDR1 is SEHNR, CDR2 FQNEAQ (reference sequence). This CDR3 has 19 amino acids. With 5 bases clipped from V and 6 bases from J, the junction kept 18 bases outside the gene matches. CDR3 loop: CASSPWVVTSGSPGDTQYF. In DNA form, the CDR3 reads TGTGCCAGCAGCCCCTGGGTTGTGACTAGCGGGAGCCCCGGCGATACGCAGTATTTT.

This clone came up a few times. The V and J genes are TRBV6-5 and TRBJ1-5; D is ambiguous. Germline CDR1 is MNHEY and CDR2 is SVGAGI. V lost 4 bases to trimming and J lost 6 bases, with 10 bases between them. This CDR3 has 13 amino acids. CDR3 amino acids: CASSSVRTQPQHF. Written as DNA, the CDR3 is TGTGCCAGCAGTTCGGTAAGGACTCAGCCCCAGCATTTT.

CDR3 residues: CASGPGQGAYEQYF. The CDR3 region has the DNA TGTGCCAGCGGCCCGGGACAGGGGGCTTACGAGCAGTACTTC. This chain uses TRBV7-2 with TRBJ2-7, with 12 bases matching TRBD1. The V gene's germline CDR1 is SGHTA and CDR2 FQGNSA. J was trimmed by 4 bases and V by 8 bases; bases with no gene match: 6. CDR3 length equals 14 residues.

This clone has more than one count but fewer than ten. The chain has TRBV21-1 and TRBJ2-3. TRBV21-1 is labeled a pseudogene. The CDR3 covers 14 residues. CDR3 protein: CASSPSGLTDTQYF. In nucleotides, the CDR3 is TGTGCCAGCAGCCCTTCGGGCCTCACAGATACGCAGTATTTT.

CDR3 amino acids: CASRLPGGYGYTF. DNA for the CDR3: TGCGCCAGCAGGCTTCCGGGGGGCTATGGCTACACCTTC. The chain has TRBV10-2 and TRBJ1-2, with D possibly TRBD1 on 5 matching bases. The CDR3 length is 13 residues. Between the trimmed V and J ends, which lost 6 bases and 4 bases, there was a span of 12 bases. In germline, CDR1 is WSHSY, CDR2 SAAADI.

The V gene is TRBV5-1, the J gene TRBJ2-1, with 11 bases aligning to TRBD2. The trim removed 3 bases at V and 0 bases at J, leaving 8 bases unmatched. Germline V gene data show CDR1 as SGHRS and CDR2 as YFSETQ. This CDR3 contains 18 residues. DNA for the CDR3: TGCGCCAGCAGCTCCGGGACTAGCGGTTTGAGCTCCTACAATGAGCAGTTCTTC. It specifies CASSSGTSGLSSYNEQFF.

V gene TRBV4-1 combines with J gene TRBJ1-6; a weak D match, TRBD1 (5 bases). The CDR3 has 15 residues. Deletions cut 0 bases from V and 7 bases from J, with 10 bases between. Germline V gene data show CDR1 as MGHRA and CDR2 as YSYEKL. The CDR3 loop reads CASSQDWGRNSPLHF. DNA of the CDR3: TGCGCCAGCAGCCAAGACTGGGGGAGAAATTCACCCCTCCACTTT.

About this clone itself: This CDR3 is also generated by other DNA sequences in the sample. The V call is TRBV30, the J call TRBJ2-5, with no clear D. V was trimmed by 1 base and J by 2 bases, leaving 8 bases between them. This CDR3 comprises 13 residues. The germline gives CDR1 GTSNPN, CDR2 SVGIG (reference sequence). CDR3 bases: TGTGCCTGGAGTGGTGGGCATCAAGAGACCCAGTACTTC. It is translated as CAWSGGHQETQYF.

CDR3 in DNA: TGTGCCAGCAGCTTAGGGATGGATGACAATGAGCAGTTCTTC. Its protein is CASSLGMDDNEQFF. The chain uses TRBV7-8 and TRBJ2-1; D gene unclear. The CDR3 spans 14 residues. V was trimmed by 1 base and J by 5 bases, leaving 9 bases between them. Germline CDR1 and CDR2: SGHVS and FQNEAQ.

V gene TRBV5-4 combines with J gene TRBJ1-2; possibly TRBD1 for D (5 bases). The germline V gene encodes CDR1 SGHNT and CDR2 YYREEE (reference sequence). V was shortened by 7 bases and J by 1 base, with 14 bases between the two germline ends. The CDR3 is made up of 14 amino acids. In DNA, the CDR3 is TGTGCCAGCGTCCCCGGGGGTCGTAACTATGGCTACACCTTC. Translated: CASVPGGRNYGYTF.

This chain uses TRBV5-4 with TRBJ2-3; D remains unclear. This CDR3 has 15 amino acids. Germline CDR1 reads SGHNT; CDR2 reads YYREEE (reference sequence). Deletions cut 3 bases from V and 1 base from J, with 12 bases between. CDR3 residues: CASSWLNERTDTQYF. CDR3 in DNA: TGTGCCAGCAGCTGGCTTAATGAGCGCACAGATACGCAGTATTTT.

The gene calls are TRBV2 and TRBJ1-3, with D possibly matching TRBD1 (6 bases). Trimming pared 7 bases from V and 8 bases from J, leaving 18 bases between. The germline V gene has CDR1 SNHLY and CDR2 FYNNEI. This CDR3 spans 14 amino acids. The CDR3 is CASKPGATKDTIYF. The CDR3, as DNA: TGTGCCAGCAAGCCAGGGGCCACGAAAGACACCATATATTTT.

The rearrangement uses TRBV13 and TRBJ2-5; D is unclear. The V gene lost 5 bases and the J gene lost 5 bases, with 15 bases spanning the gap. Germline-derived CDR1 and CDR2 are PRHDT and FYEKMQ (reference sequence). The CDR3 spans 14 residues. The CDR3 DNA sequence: TGTGCCAGCAGCACCTACGGGCCTTCGGAGACCCAGTACTTC. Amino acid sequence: CASSTYGPSETQYF.

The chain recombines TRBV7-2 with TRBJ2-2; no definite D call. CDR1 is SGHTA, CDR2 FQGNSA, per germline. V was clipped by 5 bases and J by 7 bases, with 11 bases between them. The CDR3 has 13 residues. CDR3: CASSQYFDGELFF. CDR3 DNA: TGTGCCAGCAGCCAGTACTTCGACGGGGAGCTGTTTTTT.

The CDR3 is CASTRDRGRYEQYF. For the CDR3, the DNA is TGTGCCAGCACCCGGGACAGGGGACGCTACGAGCAGTACTTC. The chain has TRBV6-1 and TRBJ2-7; TRBD1 agrees at 10 bases. Trimming at V came to 7 bases and at J to 3 bases, leaving 6 bases not matched to a gene. The CDR3 length is 14 residues. CDR1 is MNHNS, CDR2 SASEGT, per germline.

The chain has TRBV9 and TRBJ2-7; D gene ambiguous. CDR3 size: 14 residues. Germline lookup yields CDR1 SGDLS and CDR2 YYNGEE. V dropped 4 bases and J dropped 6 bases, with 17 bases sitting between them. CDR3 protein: CASSNPRASLEQYF. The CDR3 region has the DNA TGTGCCAGCAGCAACCCCCGGGCATCCCTCGAGCAGTACTTC.

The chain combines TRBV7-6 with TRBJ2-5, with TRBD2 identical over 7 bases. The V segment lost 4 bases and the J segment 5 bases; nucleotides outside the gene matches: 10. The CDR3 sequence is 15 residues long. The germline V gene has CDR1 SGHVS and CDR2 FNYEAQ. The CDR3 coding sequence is TGTGCCAGCAGCTCAGTGGGGAGGGGCCGGGAGACCCAGTACTTC. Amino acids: CASSSVGRGRETQYF.

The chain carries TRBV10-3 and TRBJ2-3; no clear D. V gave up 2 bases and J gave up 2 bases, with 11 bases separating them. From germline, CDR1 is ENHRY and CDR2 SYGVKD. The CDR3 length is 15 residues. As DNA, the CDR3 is TGTGCCATCAGTGAGGCGGTTCGTTTCACAGATACGCAGTATTTT. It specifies CAISEAVRFTDTQYF.

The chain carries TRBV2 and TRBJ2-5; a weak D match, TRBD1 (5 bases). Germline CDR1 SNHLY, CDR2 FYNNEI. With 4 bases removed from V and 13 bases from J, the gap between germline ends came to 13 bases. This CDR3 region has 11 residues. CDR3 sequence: CASSGREPLYF. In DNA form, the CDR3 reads TGTGCCAGCAGTGGCAGGGAACCCCTGTACTTC.

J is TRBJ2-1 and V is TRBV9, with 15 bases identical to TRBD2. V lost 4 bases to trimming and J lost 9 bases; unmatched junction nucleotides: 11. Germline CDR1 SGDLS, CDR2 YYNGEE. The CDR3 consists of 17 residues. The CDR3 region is CASSPGLAGGVAREQFF. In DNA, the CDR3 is TGTGCCAGCAGCCCAGGACTAGCGGGGGGGGTTGCGCGTGAGCAGTTCTTC.

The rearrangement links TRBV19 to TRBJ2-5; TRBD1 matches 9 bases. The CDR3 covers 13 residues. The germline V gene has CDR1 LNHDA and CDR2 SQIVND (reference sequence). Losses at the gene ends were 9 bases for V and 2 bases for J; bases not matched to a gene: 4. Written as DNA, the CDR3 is TGTGCCAGCGGGACAGGGAAACAAGAGACCCAGTACTTC. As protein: CASGTGKQETQYF.

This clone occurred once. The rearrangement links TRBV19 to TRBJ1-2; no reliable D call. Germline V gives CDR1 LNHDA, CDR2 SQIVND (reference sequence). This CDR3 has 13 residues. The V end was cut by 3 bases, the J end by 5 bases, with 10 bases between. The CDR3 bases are TGTGCCAGTAGTATGCCAGGCTCTTATGGCTACACCTTC. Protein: CASSMPGSYGYTF.

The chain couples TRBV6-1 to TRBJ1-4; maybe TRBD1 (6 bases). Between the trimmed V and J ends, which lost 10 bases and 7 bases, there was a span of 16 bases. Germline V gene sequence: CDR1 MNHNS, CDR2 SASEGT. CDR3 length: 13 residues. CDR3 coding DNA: TGTGCCACAATTACAGGGTTAGGTGAAAAACTGTTTTTT. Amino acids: CATITGLGEKLFF.

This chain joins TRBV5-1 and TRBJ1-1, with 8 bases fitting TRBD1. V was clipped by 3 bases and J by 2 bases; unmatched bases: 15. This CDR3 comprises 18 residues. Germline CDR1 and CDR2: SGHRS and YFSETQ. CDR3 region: CASSSPGGQGALNTEAFF. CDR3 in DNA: TGCGCCAGCAGCTCCCCCGGTGGGCAGGGGGCTTTAAACACTGAAGCTTTCTTT.

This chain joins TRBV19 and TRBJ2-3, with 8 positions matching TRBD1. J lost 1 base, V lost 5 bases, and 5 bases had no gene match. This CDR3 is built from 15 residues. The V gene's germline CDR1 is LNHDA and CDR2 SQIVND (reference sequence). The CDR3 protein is CASSPSDRGTDTQYF. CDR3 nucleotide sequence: TGTGCCAGTAGTCCCTCGGACAGGGGCACAGATACGCAGTATTTT.

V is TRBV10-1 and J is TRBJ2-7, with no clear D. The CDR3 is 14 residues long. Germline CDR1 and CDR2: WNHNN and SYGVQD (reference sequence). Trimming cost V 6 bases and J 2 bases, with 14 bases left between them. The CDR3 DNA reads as TGCGCCAGCAGCCCAGCACAGCTACCCTACGAGCAGTACTTC. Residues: CASSPAQLPYEQYF.

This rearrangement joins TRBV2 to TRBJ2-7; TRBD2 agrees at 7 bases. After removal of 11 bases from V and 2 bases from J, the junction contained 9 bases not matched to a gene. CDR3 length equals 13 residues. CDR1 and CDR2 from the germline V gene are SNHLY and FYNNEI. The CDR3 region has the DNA TGTGCCTCCAAGAGGGAGGGACCCTACGAGCAGTACTTC. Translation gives CASKREGPYEQYF. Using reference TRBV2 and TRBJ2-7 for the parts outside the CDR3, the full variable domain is EPEVTQTPSHQVTQMGQEVILRCVPISNHLYFYWYRQILGQKVEFLVSFYNNEISEKSEIFDDQFSVERPDGSNFTLKIRSTKLEDSAMYFCASKREGPYEQYFGPGTRLTVT.

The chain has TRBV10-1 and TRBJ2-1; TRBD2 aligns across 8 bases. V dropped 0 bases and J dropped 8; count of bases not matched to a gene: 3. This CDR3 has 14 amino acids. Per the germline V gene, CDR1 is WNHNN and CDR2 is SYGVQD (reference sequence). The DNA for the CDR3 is TGCGCCAGCAGTGAGTCCGGGACTAGTCATGAGCAGTTCTTC. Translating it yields CASSESGTSHEQFF.